These 32 T cell receptor beta chains originate from one sample sequenced in a study of blood T cell repertoires in COVID-19. Using immunoSEQ multiplex PCR, the repertoire was profiled, and TCRdb retains in-frame clones only, with some absent. The sample shows roughly 78,000 clones, around nine tenths of them seen only once. The specimen was peripheral blood. These receptors originate from an older woman with acute or convalescent COVID-19.

The chain couples TRBV27 to TRBJ2-5; 10 bases are a match to TRBD2. The CDR3 sequence is 14 residues long. The germline CDR1 and CDR2 sequences are MNHEY and SMNVEV (reference sequence). V was pared by 6 bases and J by 1 base, with 2 bases of the junction left unmatched. The chain's CDR3 is CASRGLAAQETQYF. As DNA, the CDR3 is TGTGCCAGCAGAGGACTAGCGGCCCAAGAGACCCAGTACTTC.

The rearrangement joins TRBV6-5 to TRBJ1-2, with D unclear. V shed 6 bases and J shed 6 bases, with 14 bases lying between them. The germline gives CDR1 MNHEY, CDR2 SVGAGI. This CDR3 is built from 13 residues. The chain's CDR3 is CASSTFETNGYTF. CDR3 nucleotides: TGTGCCAGCAGCACGTTCGAGACAAATGGCTACACCTTC.

J is TRBJ2-7 and V is TRBV27; TRBD1 agrees at 9 bases. The CDR3 is 12 residues long. Trimming cost V 6 bases and J 5 bases; bases outside gene matches: 2. CDR1 and CDR2 (germline): MNHEY, SMNVEV (reference sequence). CDR3 DNA sequence: TGTGCCAGCAGCCGGACAGGGGACGAGCAGTACTTC. Its protein product is CASSRTGDEQYF.

The J gene is TRBJ2-7, the V gene TRBV7-9; TRBD1 is a possible D gene (5 bases). V was trimmed by 7 bases and J by 4 bases, leaving 14 bases between them. CDR3 length: 13 residues. Germline values: CDR1 SEHNR, CDR2 FQNEAQ (reference sequence). Written as DNA, the CDR3 is TGTGCCAGCACACCCCCAGGGAATTACGAGCAGTACTTC. It is translated as CASTPPGNYEQYF.

The rearrangement links TRBV19 to TRBJ2-6, with D possibly being TRBD2 (6 bases). Germline loops: CDR1 LNHDA, CDR2 SQIVND (reference sequence). This CDR3 region has 15 residues. V lost 3 bases, J lost 2 bases, and 8 bases lay in between. CDR3 DNA: TGTGCCAGTAGTATTCCGGGGGCTGGGGCCAACGTCCTGACTTTC. Encoded protein: CASSIPGAGANVLTF.

The rearrangement joins TRBV7-2 to TRBJ2-7, with 7 bases fitting TRBD1. This CDR3 contains 16 residues. Germline assignment: CDR1 SGHTA and CDR2 FQGNSA. Trimming removed 5 bases from V and 0 bases from J; junction bases left unmatched: 10. The CDR3 spells CASSEPGQTSSYEQYF. CDR3 bases: TGTGCCAGCAGCGAACCGGGACAGACCAGCTCCTACGAGCAGTACTTC.

This clone was counted between two and nine times. The V gene is TRBV4-1, the J gene TRBJ2-1, with D hard to call. The germline gives CDR1 MGHRA, CDR2 YSYEKL. V was pared by 0 bases and J by 6 bases, with 9 bases between. The CDR3 loop spans 14 amino acids. The CDR3 bases are TGCGCCAGCAGCCAAGATAACCCCGGCAATGAGCAGTTCTTC. Its protein is CASSQDNPGNEQFF.

V is TRBV5-1 and J is TRBJ2-1; a possible D gene is TRBD2 (5 bases). The V and J ends lost 0 bases and 7 bases respectively, with 11 bases between them. CDR1 and CDR2 from the germline V gene are SGHRS and YFSETQ. The CDR3 sequence is 14 residues long. In nucleotides, the CDR3 is TGCGCCAGCAGCTTGGCGGGAACGCGTAATGAGCAGTTCTTC. It specifies CASSLAGTRNEQFF. Using reference TRBV5-1 and TRBJ2-1 for the parts outside the CDR3, the full variable domain is KAGVTQTPRYLIKTRGQQVTLSCSPISGHRSVSWYQQTPGQGLQFLFEYFSETQRNKGNFPGRFSGRQFSNSRSEMNVSTLELGDSALYLCASSLAGTRNEQFFGPGTRLTVL.

There are a few counts of this clone. The chain has TRBV11-1 and TRBJ1-1, with a tentative D call TRBD1 (6 bases). This CDR3 spans 14 amino acids. V was pared by 3 bases and J by 8 bases, with 16 bases between. Germline CDR1 and CDR2: SGHAT and FQDESV (reference sequence). This CDR3 is CASSFPPGQFEAFF. CDR3 coding DNA: TGTGCCAGCAGCTTCCCCCCAGGACAGTTCGAAGCTTTCTTT.

J is TRBJ2-1 and V is TRBV19; 11 bases align to TRBD2. Germline loops: CDR1 LNHDA, CDR2 SQIVND (reference sequence). The CDR3 covers 14 residues. After removal of 8 bases from V and 5 bases from J, the junction contained 5 bases not matched to a gene. The CDR3 coding sequence is TGTGCCAGTTCGGAGGGACTAGCGGACAATGAGCAGTTCTTC. It codes for CASSEGLADNEQFF.

The CDR3 spells CASSREDFLRVEYF. In DNA, the CDR3 is TGCGCCAGCAGCCGAGAGGACTTTCTACGAGTGGAGTACTTC. V usage is TRBV4-1 and J usage is TRBJ2-7; possibly TRBD2 for D (5 bases). Trimming stripped 4 bases from V and 11 bases from J, with 21 bases between. The CDR3 is 14 amino acids. Germline V CDR1 and CDR2: MGHRA, YSYEKL.

The chain uses TRBV7-8 and TRBJ1-2; D gene unclear. Germline CDR1 SGHVS, CDR2 FQNEAQ. This CDR3 comprises 12 residues. Trimming left V 1 base short and J 10 bases short, with 10 bases between. CDR3 amino acids: CASSLGRQVYTF. As DNA, the CDR3 is TGTGCCAGCAGCTTAGGTCGACAAGTCTACACCTTC.

This clone was detected once. The CDR3 DNA reads TGTGCCTGGAGTGGCTATTCCTATAATTCACCCCTCCACTTT. Translation: CAWSGYSYNSPLHF. The V and J genes are TRBV30 and TRBJ1-6, with D unresolved. The CDR3 is 14 residues long. From germline, CDR1 is GTSNPN and CDR2 SVGIG (reference sequence). V lost 1 base and J lost 1, with 5 bases in between. Full variable domain (remainder filled in from reference TRBV30 and TRBJ1-6): SQTIHQWPATLVQPVGSPLSLECTVEGTSNPNLYWYRQAAGRGLQLLFYSVGIGQISSEVPQNLSASRPQDRQFILSSKKLLLSDSGFYLCAWSGYSYNSPLHFGNGTRLTVT.

CDR3 sequence reads: CASSSDTLNTEAFF. The CDR3 bases are TGTGCCAGCAGTTCCGACACCCTGAACACTGAAGCTTTCTTT. The chain carries TRBV28 and TRBJ1-1; D gene unclear. This CDR3 has 14 amino acids. CDR1 is MDHEN, CDR2 SYDVKM, per germline. V lost 4 bases, J lost 0 bases, and 9 bases lay in between. Drawing the rest from reference TRBV28 and TRBJ1-1, the complete variable domain is DVKVTQSSRYLVKRTGEKVFLECVQDMDHENMFWYRQDPGLGLRLIYFSYDVKMKEKGDIPEGYSVSREKKERFSLILESASTNQTSMYLCASSSDTLNTEAFFGQGTRLTVV.

V is TRBV7-2 and J is TRBJ1-1; TRBD1 matches 10 bases. Unmatched junction bases numbered 7, after V lost 4 bases and J lost 2 bases. This CDR3 region has 16 residues. Germline CDR1 SGHTA, CDR2 FQGNSA. The CDR3 is CASSSGQGMGNTEAFF. The CDR3 bases are TGTGCCAGCAGCTCGGGACAGGGGATGGGTAACACTGAAGCTTTCTTT.

The genes are TRBV6-1 and TRBJ1-6; possible D gene TRBD1, 6 bases. V lost 0 bases, J lost 9 bases, and 15 bases lay in between. The V gene's germline CDR1 is MNHNS and CDR2 SASEGT. The CDR3 extends over 16 amino acids. CDR3 sequence: CASSEAHRTAGSPLHF. The CDR3 nucleotides read TGTGCCAGCAGTGAAGCCCACCGGACAGCAGGTTCACCCCTCCACTTT.

The chain has TRBV24-1 and TRBJ1-1; the D gene is possibly TRBD1 (5 bases). V was pared by 6 bases and J by 1 base, with 8 bases between. The germline V gene has CDR1 KGHDR and CDR2 SFDVKD. This CDR3 contains 13 residues. The CDR3 DNA follows: TGTGCCACCAGTAAGACAGCGAACACTGAAGCTTTCTTT. Amino acids: CATSKTANTEAFF.

V usage is TRBV29-1 and J usage is TRBJ2-1, with 10 bases that match TRBD2. Germline CDR1 is SQVTM and CDR2 is ANQGSEA. V dropped 7 bases and J dropped 7; count of bases not matched to a gene: 10. This CDR3 contains 14 residues. The CDR3 nucleotides are TGCAGCGCCGCGGGGACTAGCGAGAGGAATGAGCAGTTCTTC. It yields the protein CSAAGTSERNEQFF.

V usage is TRBV7-9 and J usage is TRBJ1-1; D call uncertain. Looked up from germline, CDR1 is SEHNR and CDR2 is FQNEAQ (reference sequence). This CDR3 comprises 12 residues. Trimming left V 6 bases short and J 4 bases short, with 9 bases between. CDR3 region: CASRILGTEAFF. The CDR3 DNA sequence: TGTGCCAGCAGAATTCTAGGCACTGAAGCTTTCTTT.

The rearrangement joins TRBV2 to TRBJ2-2, with 11 bases identical to TRBD2. Germline V gives CDR1 SNHLY, CDR2 FYNNEI. Trimming cost V 5 bases and J 6 bases; bases outside gene matches: 8. The CDR3 extends over 16 amino acids. This CDR3 reads CASSLQTSGIPGELFF. The DNA for the CDR3 is TGTGCCAGCAGTCTCCAGACTAGCGGGATTCCCGGGGAGCTGTTTTTT.

The V gene is TRBV5-1, the J gene TRBJ2-3; D might be TRBD2 (7 bases). The CDR3 is 16 residues long. Trimming removed 3 bases at V and 1 base at J, with 15 bases between. Germline lookup yields CDR1 SGHRS and CDR2 YFSETQ. In DNA form, the CDR3 reads TGCGCCAGCAGCTATCAGCCGGGGGGCGGCACAGATACGCAGTATTTT. This translates into CASSYQPGGGTDTQYF.

The chain recombines TRBV4-1 with TRBJ2-2; 13 bases align to TRBD2. Germline lookup yields CDR1 MGHRA and CDR2 YSYEKL. Unmatched junction bases numbered 5, after V lost 4 bases and J lost 6 bases. This CDR3 has 16 residues. The CDR3 spells CASSLWTSGSSGELFF. CDR3 DNA: TGCGCCAGCAGCCTATGGACTAGCGGGAGTTCCGGGGAGCTGTTTTTT.

The chain recombines TRBV30 with TRBJ1-6; 8 nucleotides line up with TRBD1. The germline V gene encodes CDR1 GTSNPN and CDR2 SVGIG (reference sequence). The CDR3 contains 13 residues. The ends lost 0 bases at V and 8 bases at J; junction bases unmatched: 0. CDR3 loop: CAWSVQGDSPLHF. DNA of the CDR3: TGTGCCTGGAGTGTACAGGGGGATTCACCCCTCCACTTT.

The chain uses TRBV5-5 and TRBJ2-3; a weak D match, TRBD2 (5 bases). Per the germline V gene, CDR1 is SGHKS and CDR2 is YYEKEE (reference sequence). V lost 4 bases to trimming and J lost 4 bases, with 10 bases between them. The CDR3 totals 13 residues. The CDR3 reads CASSDPRADTQYF. The CDR3 coding sequence is TGTGCCAGCAGCGACCCGAGGGCAGATACGCAGTATTTT.

The chain has TRBV2 and TRBJ2-7, with 8 bases that match TRBD1. The ends lost 7 bases at V and 2 bases at J; junction bases unmatched: 7. CDR3 length: 14 amino acids. Per germline, CDR1 SNHLY and CDR2 FYNNEI. The chain's CDR3 is CASTRQGPTYEQYF. In nucleotides, the CDR3 is TGTGCCAGCACCAGACAGGGGCCCACCTACGAGCAGTACTTC.

The table lists this clone with a few counts. The chain couples TRBV4-1 to TRBJ1-1; 9 nucleotides align to TRBD1. CDR1 and CDR2 from the germline V gene are MGHRA and YSYEKL. This CDR3 comprises 15 residues. The V and J ends lost 0 bases and 4 bases, in that order; junction bases with no gene match: 3. This CDR3 is CASSQDSTGGTEAFF. In nucleotides, the CDR3 is TGCGCCAGCAGCCAAGATTCGACAGGGGGCACTGAAGCTTTCTTT.

This chain connects TRBV7-2 to TRBJ1-4, with D maybe TRBD1 (6 bases). CDR3 length: 16 residues. Deletions cut 1 base from V and 8 bases from J, with 17 bases between. Germline V gene sequence: CDR1 SGHTA, CDR2 FQGNSA. CDR3 nucleotides: TGTGCCAGCAGCTTAGGAGGGCAGGGGTTAGGGGAAAAACTGTTTTTT. Translating it yields CASSLGGQGLGEKLFF.

The J gene is TRBJ1-6, the V gene TRBV6-4, with D uncertain. This CDR3 comprises 15 residues. CDR1 and CDR2 (germline): MRHNA, SNTAGT. With 6 bases removed from V and 3 bases from J, the gap between germline ends came to 12 bases. This chain's CDR3 is CASSIPVLYNSPLHF. As DNA, the CDR3 is TGTGCCAGCAGCATCCCGGTACTCTATAATTCACCCCTCCACTTT.

The chain carries TRBV19 and TRBJ2-3, with D perhaps matching TRBD1 (5 bases). Germline CDR1 and CDR2: LNHDA and SQIVND (reference sequence). The CDR3 sequence is 20 residues long. Between the trimmed V and J ends, which lost 0 bases and 0 bases, there was a span of 22 bases. The CDR3 reads CASSIEGFVPPGSSTDTQYF. The CDR3 DNA reads as TGTGCCAGTAGTATAGAGGGGTTTGTCCCCCCAGGGTCTAGCACAGATACGCAGTATTTT.

This clone occurred a few times. The chain couples TRBV7-6 to TRBJ1-5; 9 bases are a match to TRBD1. CDR1 is SGHVS, CDR2 FNYEAQ, per germline. This CDR3 region has 17 residues. Trimming took 5 bases from V and 6 from J; bases not matched to a gene: 14. The CDR3 loop reads CASSPLPGQGLGQPQHF. CDR3 nucleotide sequence: TGTGCCAGCAGCCCCCTGCCGGGACAGGGTTTAGGTCAGCCCCAGCATTTT.

V gene TRBV28 combines with J gene TRBJ2-1; 8 nucleotides align to TRBD2. CDR1 is MDHEN and CDR2 is SYDVKM in the germline V gene. J was trimmed by 5 bases and V by 3 bases; bases with no gene match: 12. The CDR3 sequence is 17 residues long. The CDR3 here is CASSFLLSGGRHNEQFF. The CDR3 DNA is TGTGCCAGCAGTTTCTTGCTTTCTGGCGGGAGGCACAATGAGCAGTTCTTC.

The V and J genes are TRBV18 and TRBJ2-3, with TRBD1 matching 9 bases. J gave up 6 bases and V 6 bases, and 7 bases lay outside the gene matches. Germline CDR1 is KGHSH and CDR2 is LQKENI. The length of the CDR3 is 14 residues. The CDR3 nucleotides are TGTGCCAGCTCCGTAGGACAGGGGTCGGATACGCAGTATTTT. It yields the protein CASSVGQGSDTQYF.